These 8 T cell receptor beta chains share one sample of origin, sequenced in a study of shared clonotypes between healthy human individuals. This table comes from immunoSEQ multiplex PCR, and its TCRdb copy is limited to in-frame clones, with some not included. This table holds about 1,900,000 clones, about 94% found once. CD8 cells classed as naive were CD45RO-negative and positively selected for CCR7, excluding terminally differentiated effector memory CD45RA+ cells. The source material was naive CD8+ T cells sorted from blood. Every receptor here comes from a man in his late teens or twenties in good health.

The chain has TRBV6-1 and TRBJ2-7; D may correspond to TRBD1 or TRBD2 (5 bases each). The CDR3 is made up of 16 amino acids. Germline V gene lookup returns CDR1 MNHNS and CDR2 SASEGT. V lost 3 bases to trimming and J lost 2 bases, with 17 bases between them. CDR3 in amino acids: CASSEPLGRIPYEQYF. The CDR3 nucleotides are TGTGCCAGCAGTGAGCCTCTGGGACGGATCCCCTACGAGCAGTACTTC.

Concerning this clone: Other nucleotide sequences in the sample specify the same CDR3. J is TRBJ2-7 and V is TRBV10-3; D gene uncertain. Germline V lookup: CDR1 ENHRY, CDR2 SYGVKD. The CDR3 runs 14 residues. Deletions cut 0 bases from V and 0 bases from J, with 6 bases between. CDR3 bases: TGTGCCATCAGTGAGTCTTCAAGCTCCTACGAGCAGTACTTC. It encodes CAISESSSSYEQYF.

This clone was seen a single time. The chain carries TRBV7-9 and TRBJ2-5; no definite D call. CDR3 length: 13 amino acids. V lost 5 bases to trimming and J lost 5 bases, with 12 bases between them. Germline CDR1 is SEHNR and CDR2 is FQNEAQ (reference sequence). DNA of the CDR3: TGTGCCAGCAGCCGCGATGGGTACGAGACCCAGTACTTC. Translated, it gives CASSRDGYETQYF.

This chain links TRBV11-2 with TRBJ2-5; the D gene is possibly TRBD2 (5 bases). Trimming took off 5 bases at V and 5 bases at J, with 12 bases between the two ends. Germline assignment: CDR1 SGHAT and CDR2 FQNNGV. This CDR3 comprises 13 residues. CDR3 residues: CASSKPGGETQYF. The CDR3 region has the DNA TGTGCCAGCAGCAAACCTGGCGGGGAGACCCAGTACTTC.

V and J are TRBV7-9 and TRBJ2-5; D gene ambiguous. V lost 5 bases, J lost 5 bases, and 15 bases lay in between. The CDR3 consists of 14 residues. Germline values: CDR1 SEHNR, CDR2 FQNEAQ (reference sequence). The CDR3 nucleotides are TGTGCCAGCAGCCCCGGGCCCCAAGGCGAGACCCAGTACTTC. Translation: CASSPGPQGETQYF.

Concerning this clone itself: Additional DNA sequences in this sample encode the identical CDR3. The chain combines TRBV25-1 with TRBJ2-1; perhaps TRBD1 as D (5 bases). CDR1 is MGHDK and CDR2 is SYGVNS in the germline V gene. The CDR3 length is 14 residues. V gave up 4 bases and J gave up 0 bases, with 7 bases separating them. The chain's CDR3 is CASSVRGSYNEQFF. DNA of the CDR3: TGTGCCAGCAGTGTAAGGGGCTCCTACAATGAGCAGTTCTTC. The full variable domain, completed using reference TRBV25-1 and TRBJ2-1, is EADIYQTPRYLVIGTGKKITLECSQTMGHDKMYWYQQDPGMELHLIHYSYGVNSTEKGDLSSESTVSRIRTEHFPLTLESARPSHTSQYLCASSVRGSYNEQFFGPGTRLTVL.

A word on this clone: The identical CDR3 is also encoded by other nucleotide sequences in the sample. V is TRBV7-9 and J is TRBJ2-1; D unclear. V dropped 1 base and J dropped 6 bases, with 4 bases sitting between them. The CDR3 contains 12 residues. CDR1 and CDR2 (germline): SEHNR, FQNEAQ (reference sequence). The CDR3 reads CASSLGFNEQFF. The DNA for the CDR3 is TGTGCCAGCAGCTTAGGCTTCAATGAGCAGTTCTTC.

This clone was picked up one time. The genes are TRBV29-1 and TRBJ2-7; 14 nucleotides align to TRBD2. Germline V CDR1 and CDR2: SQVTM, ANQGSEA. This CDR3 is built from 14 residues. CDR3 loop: CRGLAGAGVYEQYF. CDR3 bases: TGCAGGGGACTAGCGGGAGCCGGGGTCTACGAGCAGTACTTC.